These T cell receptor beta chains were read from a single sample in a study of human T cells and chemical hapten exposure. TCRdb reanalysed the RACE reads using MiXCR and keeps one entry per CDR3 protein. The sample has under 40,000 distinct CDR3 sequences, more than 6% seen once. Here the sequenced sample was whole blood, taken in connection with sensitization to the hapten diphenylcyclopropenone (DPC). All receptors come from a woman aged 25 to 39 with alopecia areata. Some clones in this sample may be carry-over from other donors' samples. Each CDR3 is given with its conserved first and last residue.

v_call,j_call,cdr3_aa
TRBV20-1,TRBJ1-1,CSAKRAPSPNTEAFF
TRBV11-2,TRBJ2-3,CASSLGTDTQYF
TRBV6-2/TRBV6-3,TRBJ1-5,CATKANRDDQPQHF
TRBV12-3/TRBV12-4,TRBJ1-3,CASSPGTVSGNTIYF
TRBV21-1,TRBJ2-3,CASSPLEQGAFRDTQYF
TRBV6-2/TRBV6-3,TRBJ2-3,CASSYEEVRDTQYF
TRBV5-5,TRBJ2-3,CASSLLAGADTQYF
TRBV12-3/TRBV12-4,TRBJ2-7,CASSHRGIEQYF
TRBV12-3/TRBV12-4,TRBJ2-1,CASSLYSGGALGQFF
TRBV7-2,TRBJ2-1,CASSRLAGGLGNEQFF
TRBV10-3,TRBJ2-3,CAISEPSGGEADTQYF
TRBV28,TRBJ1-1,CASSATGRFVNTEAFF
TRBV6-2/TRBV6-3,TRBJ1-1,CASSYVPMNTEAFF
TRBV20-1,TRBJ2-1,CSAGNRGGAYNEQFF
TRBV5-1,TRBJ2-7,CASSLFNPGQGYEQYF
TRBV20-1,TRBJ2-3,CSAKGGGLDTDTQYF
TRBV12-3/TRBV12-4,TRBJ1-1,CASSLAGLEAFF
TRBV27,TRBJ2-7,CASSLVGLGTYEQYF
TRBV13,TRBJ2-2,CASKGAGELFF
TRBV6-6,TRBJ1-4,CASSAPLDRHEKLFF
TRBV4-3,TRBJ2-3,CASSQEAQGTSTDTQYF
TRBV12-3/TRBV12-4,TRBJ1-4,CASSFLSVGDPVF
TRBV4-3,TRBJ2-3,CASSQGILAGGSTDTQYF
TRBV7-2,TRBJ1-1,CASSFSRTNTEAFF
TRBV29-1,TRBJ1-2,CSAVVGDGYTF
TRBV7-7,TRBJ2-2,CASSLDPTRTSTGELFF
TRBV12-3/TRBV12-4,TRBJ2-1,CAAAVSGSSYNEQFF
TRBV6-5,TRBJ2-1,CASSKYNEQFF
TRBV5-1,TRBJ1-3,CASSLSAGVSSGNTIYF
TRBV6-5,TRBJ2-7,CASSRAKKQYF
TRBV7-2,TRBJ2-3,CASSLDLAGGADTQYF
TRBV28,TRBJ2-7,CASSPGGPSSYEQYF
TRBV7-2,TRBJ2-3,CASSPSGRTDTQYF
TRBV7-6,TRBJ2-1,CASSSGTSGSSYNEQFF
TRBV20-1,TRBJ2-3,CSARWPGANTQYF
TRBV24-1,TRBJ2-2,CATSDLWSGFTGELFF
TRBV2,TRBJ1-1,CASTPILGLNTEAFF
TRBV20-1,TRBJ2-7,CSARKTAAYEQYF
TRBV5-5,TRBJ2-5,CASSFLAGVPQETQYF
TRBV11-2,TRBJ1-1,CASSLISQMNTEAFF
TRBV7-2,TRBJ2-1,CASSPEASNEQFF
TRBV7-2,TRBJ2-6,CASAPMAGANVLTF
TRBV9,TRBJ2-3,CASSVGGSTDTQYF
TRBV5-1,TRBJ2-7,CASSRDRDQRYF
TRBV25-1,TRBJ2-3,CASSGLADTQYF
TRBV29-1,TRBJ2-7,CSVGVSFDEQYF
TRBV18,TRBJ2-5,CASSPPTRSETQYF
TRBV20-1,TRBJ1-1,CSASHTRGNTEAFF
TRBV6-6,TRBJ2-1,CASSNLRGYNEQFF
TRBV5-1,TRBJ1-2,CASSLPGGNYGYTF
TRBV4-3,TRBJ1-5,CASSQDSNQPQHF